One and the same sample provided the 19 T cell receptor beta chains below, sequenced in a study of OX40 agonist ivuxolimab in advanced cancers. The table came from immunoSEQ multiplex PCR; TCRdb's copy has only in-frame clones and leaves some out. Of approximately 7,000 clones in the sample, over 60% were seen once. The sequencing used CD4+ or CD8+ T cells sorted from blood, collected in a trial of the OX40 agonist ivuxolimab. These receptors were taken from an adult with an advanced solid tumor such as melanoma, head and neck, liver or kidney cancer.

This clone was recorded a few times. The chain combines TRBV4-1 with TRBJ2-7, with 10 bases that match TRBD2. With V trimmed by 2 bases and J by 2 bases, 6 bases remained unmatched. Germline values: CDR1 MGHRA, CDR2 YSYEKL. This CDR3 is built from 16 residues. CDR3 nucleotide sequence: TGCGCCAGCAGCCAAATACAACTAGCGGGAACCTACGAGCAGTACTTC. Translated: CASSQIQLAGTYEQYF.

The chain is built from TRBV5-1 and TRBJ2-2; possibly TRBD1 for D (7 bases). CDR3 length equals 16 residues. Germline loops: CDR1 SGHRS, CDR2 YFSETQ. The germline V and J ends were trimmed by 1 base and 1 base, with 11 bases remaining between them. The CDR3 DNA reads as TGCGCCAGCAGCTTGCGGGGGACAGAGAACACCGGGGAGCTGTTTTTT. Encoded protein: CASSLRGTENTGELFF.

V and J are TRBV30 and TRBJ2-3, with D possibly TRBD2 on 5 matching bases. Deletions cut 0 bases from V and 6 bases from J, with 7 bases between. This CDR3 has 12 residues. The germline gives CDR1 GTSNPN, CDR2 SVGIG (reference sequence). The CDR3 region has the DNA TGTGCCTGGAGTGTACGAGGGGATACGCAGTATTTT. Translation gives CAWSVRGDTQYF.

This chain links TRBV14 with TRBJ2-5, with 11 bases matching TRBD2. CDR1 SGHDN and CDR2 FVKESK come from the germline V gene. This CDR3 region has 15 residues. J gave up 4 bases and V 4 bases, and 5 bases lay outside the gene matches. CDR3 sequence reads: CASSLLAGGGETQYF. The CDR3 nucleotides read TGTGCCAGCAGCCTTCTAGCGGGAGGAGGAGAGACCCAGTACTTC. The complete variable domain, with remaining parts taken from reference TRBV14 and TRBJ2-5, reads EAGVTQFPSHSVIEKGQTVTLRCDPISGHDNLYWYRRVMGKEIKFLLHFVKESKQDESGMPNNRFLAERTGGTYSTLKVQPAELEDSGVYFCASSLLAGGGETQYFGPGTRLLVL.

The rearrangement joins TRBV9 to TRBJ2-7; D not certain. The CDR3 loop spans 13 amino acids. The germline V gene has CDR1 SGDLS and CDR2 YYNGEE. Trimming cost V 4 bases and J 1 base, with 9 bases left between them. CDR3: CASSPPRSYEQYF. The CDR3 region has the DNA TGTGCCAGCAGCCCCCCTCGTTCCTACGAGCAGTACTTC.

The rearrangement uses TRBV6-6 and TRBJ2-7, with TRBD1 matching over 7 bases. Unmatched junction bases numbered 1, after V lost 3 bases and J lost 5 bases. The CDR3 runs 12 residues. Germline lookup yields CDR1 MNHNY and CDR2 SVGAGI (reference sequence). The CDR3 nucleotides read TGTGCCAGCAGTTATACAGGGGACGAGCAGTACTTC. Protein product: CASSYTGDEQYF.

V usage is TRBV6-5 and J usage is TRBJ1-5, with D possibly matching TRBD1 (5 bases). V lost 6 bases and J lost 8, with 11 bases in between. In germline, CDR1 is MNHEY, CDR2 SVGAGI. CDR3 length equals 12 residues. The CDR3 reads CASSGGGKPQHF. The CDR3 nucleotides read TGTGCCAGCAGCGGCGGGGGGAAGCCCCAGCATTTT.

This rearrangement joins TRBV27 to TRBJ2-1; D unclear. This CDR3 is built from 12 residues. CDR1 is MNHEY and CDR2 is SMNVEV in the germline V gene (reference sequence). V lost 4 bases and J lost 7, with 8 bases in between. The CDR3 coding sequence is TGTGCCAGCAGTTACGGTACGAATGAGCAGTTCTTC. It codes for CASSYGTNEQFF.

This sequence joins TRBV19 and TRBJ1-1, with TRBD1 matching 10 bases. Trimming took 6 bases from V and 9 from J; bases not matched to a gene: 13. Germline CDR1 LNHDA, CDR2 SQIVND (reference sequence). The CDR3 contains 15 residues. Written as DNA, the CDR3 is TGTGCCAGTAGCCTAGAGCCAGGGACAGGGGTTCAAGCTTTCTTT. It encodes CASSLEPGTGVQAFF.

The CDR3 here is CASSGTIFQETQYF. The CDR3 bases are TGTGCCAGCAGCGGCACCATATTCCAAGAGACCCAGTACTTC. The gene calls are TRBV7-9 and TRBJ2-5; no clear D gene. Deletions cut 5 bases from V and 1 base from J, with 11 bases between. Germline V lookup: CDR1 SEHNR, CDR2 FQNEAQ (reference sequence). This CDR3 spans 14 amino acids.

The chain has TRBV27 and TRBJ2-1; 9 bases match TRBD2. The CDR3 consists of 15 residues. With V trimmed by 3 bases and J by 6 bases, 6 bases remained unmatched. The germline V gene encodes CDR1 MNHEY and CDR2 SMNVEV (reference sequence). In DNA, the CDR3 is TGTGCCAGCAGTTTCGGGCGGGAGGGAATCAATGAGCAGTTCTTC. Translated, it gives CASSFGREGINEQFF.

This clone showed up just a few times. The rearrangement uses TRBV7-3 and TRBJ2-1; D unresolved. V was cut by 0 bases and J by 2 bases, with 2 bases left in between. Per germline, CDR1 SGHTA and CDR2 FQGTGA. This CDR3 has 13 amino acids. The CDR3: CASSLTAYNEQFF. In DNA, the CDR3 is TGTGCCAGCAGCTTAACAGCCTACAATGAGCAGTTCTTC.

This rearrangement joins TRBV12-5 to TRBJ1-2, with 8 nucleotides matching TRBD1. This CDR3 region has 15 residues. In germline, CDR1 is LGHNT, CDR2 FRNRAP. V was pared by 7 bases and J by 8 bases, with 15 bases of the junction left unmatched. The CDR3 DNA sequence: TGTGCTAGTGACCGGGACAGGTCTACCTTTGGGGGCTACACCTTC. Translated, it gives CASDRDRSTFGGYTF.

The rearrangement joins TRBV6-6 to TRBJ2-7; a possible D gene is TRBD2 (6 bases). The CDR3 is made up of 15 amino acids. Germline V gives CDR1 MNHNY, CDR2 SVGAGI (reference sequence). The germline V and J ends were trimmed by 6 bases and 2 bases, with 17 bases remaining between them. The CDR3, as DNA: TGTGCCAGCAGCTTTCGGGGGAACAAGGCCTACGAGCAGTACTTC. Amino acid sequence: CASSFRGNKAYEQYF.

V is TRBV7-3 and J is TRBJ2-1, with 8 bases matching TRBD2. V lost 4 bases, J lost 8 bases, and 10 bases stayed unmatched. The germline V gene encodes CDR1 SGHTA and CDR2 FQGTGA. The CDR3 length is 15 residues. DNA of the CDR3: TGTGCCAGCAGCTCACTAGCGGTAGGCGGGTATGAGCAGTTCTTC. Its translation: CASSSLAVGGYEQFF.

V gene TRBV28 combines with J gene TRBJ2-1, with D unresolved. Per the germline V gene, CDR1 is MDHEN and CDR2 is SYDVKM. V lost 5 bases and J 8 bases, leaving 4 bases between the germline ends. The CDR3 totals 10 residues. In nucleotides, the CDR3 is TGTGCCAGCAGTGTCGATGAGCAGTTCTTC. Translation: CASSVDEQFF.

The V call is TRBV27, the J call TRBJ2-1; D gene ambiguous. The CDR3 sequence is 16 residues long. V shed 1 base and J shed 1 base, with 11 bases lying between them. From germline, CDR1 is MNHEY and CDR2 SMNVEV (reference sequence). CDR3 nucleotide sequence: TGTGCCAGCAGTTTATACAATGCAGGTTCCTACAATGAGCAGTTCTTC. As protein: CASSLYNAGSYNEQFF.

This clone turned up a few times. This chain links TRBV6-5 with TRBJ2-5, with 7 nucleotides matching TRBD1. With 4 bases clipped from V and 1 base from J, the junction kept 0 bases outside the gene matches. The CDR3 is 13 amino acids. Germline V lookup: CDR1 MNHEY, CDR2 SVGAGI. CDR3 nucleotides: TGTGCCAGCAGTTGGGACAGCCAAGAGACCCAGTACTTC. Translation: CASSWDSQETQYF.

The gene calls are TRBV29-1 and TRBJ2-3; TRBD2 agrees at 9 bases. Germline V gene lookup returns CDR1 SQVTM and CDR2 ANQGSEA. This CDR3 is built from 13 residues. The V segment lost 4 bases and the J segment 4 bases; nucleotides outside the gene matches: 3. The CDR3 coding sequence is TGCAGCGTTGTTAGCGGGAGCGCAGATACGCAGTATTTT. This sequence encodes CSVVSGSADTQYF.